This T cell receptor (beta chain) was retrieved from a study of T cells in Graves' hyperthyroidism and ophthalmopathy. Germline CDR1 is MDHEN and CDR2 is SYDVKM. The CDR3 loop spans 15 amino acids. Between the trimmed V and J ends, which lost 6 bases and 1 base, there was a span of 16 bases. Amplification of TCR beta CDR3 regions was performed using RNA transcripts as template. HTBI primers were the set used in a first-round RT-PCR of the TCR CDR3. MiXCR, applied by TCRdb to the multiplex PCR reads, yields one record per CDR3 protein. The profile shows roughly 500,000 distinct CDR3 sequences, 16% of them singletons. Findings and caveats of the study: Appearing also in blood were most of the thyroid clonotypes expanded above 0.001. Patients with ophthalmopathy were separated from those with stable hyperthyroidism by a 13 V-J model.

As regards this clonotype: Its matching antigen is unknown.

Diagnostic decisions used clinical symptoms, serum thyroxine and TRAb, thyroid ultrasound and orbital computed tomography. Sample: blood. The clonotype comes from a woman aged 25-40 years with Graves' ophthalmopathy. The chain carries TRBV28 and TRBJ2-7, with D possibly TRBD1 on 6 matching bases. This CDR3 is CASRIPTGWSYEQYF. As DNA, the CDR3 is TGTGCCAGCAGGATACCTACAGGGTGGTCCTACGAGCAGTACTTC.